The rows below give T cell receptor beta chains drawn from one sample of a study of T cells after yellow fever vaccination. Via MiXCR, TCRdb re-called the 5' RACE reads, giving one row per CDR3 protein. The data show a few hundred thousand distinct CDR3 sequences, with 6.7% seen just once and roughly 1% held by the top ten. The sample in question was CD4+ T cells sorted from PBMCs, obtained on the day of the yellow fever booster vaccination. The receptors originated from a man aged 25 to 45 who received the YFV17D yellow fever vaccine. Both conserved end residues are part of each CDR3.

>TRBJ2-6|TRBV20-1|15
CSARGQGSGANVLTF
>TRBJ2-1|TRBV12-3/TRBV12-4|14
CASTRGGSWDEQFF
>TRBJ2-5|TRBV3-1|13
CASSYRSGETQYF
>TRBJ2-1|TRBV18|16
CASSPASGSLDNEQFF
>TRBJ2-4|TRBV15|19
CATSTSRGGEKLAKNIQYF
>TRBJ1-1|TRBV20-1|15
CCALQGTTMNTEAFF
>TRBJ2-1|TRBV9|14
CASSVAGSYNEQFF
>TRBJ2-5|TRBV10-2|12
CASSEWVETQYF
>TRBJ2-2|TRBV3-1|16
CASGVSGRAWTGELFF
>TRBJ1-4|TRBV2|15
CASTPDRASAEKLFF
>TRBJ2-7|TRBV10-3|14
CAISPSVAPGQQYF
>TRBJ1-5|TRBV6-5|15
CASSYRRDGNQPQHF
>TRBJ1-6|TRBV20-1|16
CSARDRGQSYNSPLHF
>TRBJ2-1|TRBV6-1|12
CTPGKPGNEQFF
>TRBJ2-1|TRBV20-1|11
CSARVVNEQFF
>TRBJ2-1|TRBV7-2|14
CASSGTSGVNEQFF
>TRBJ2-1|TRBV10-3|14
CAISDGVSYNEQFF
>TRBJ1-4|TRBV7-9|15
CASSKGRLEGGKLFF
>TRBJ2-5|TRBV10-3|13
CAISGTDHETQYF
>TRBJ2-3|TRBV6-2/TRBV6-3|16
CASSFIWKRSTDTQYF
>TRBJ2-7|TRBV5-1|15
CVSSLSGASSYEQYF
>TRBJ2-5|TRBV5-3|16
CAIGPGIPGSRETQYF
>TRBJ1-4|TRBV2|13
CASSENVAEKLFF
>TRBJ2-1|TRBV11-3|13
CASSPSRYNEQFF
>TRBJ2-1|TRBV27|15
CASSLGLARGNEQFF
>TRBJ2-7|TRBV7-8|15
CASSSNRGLTYEQYF
>TRBJ2-1|TRBV5-4|14
CASRYPGSYNEQFF
>TRBJ2-3|TRBV5-1|11
CASSVRDTQYF
>TRBJ2-1|TRBV5-1|15
CASSPSSGRDNEQFF
>TRBJ2-3|TRBV7-2|14
CASSFDRATDTQYF
>TRBJ2-7|TRBV6-6|12
CASSNQKYEQYF
>TRBJ1-1|TRBV11-2|18
CASSLGTRAGGRRPEAFF
>TRBJ2-2|TRBV20-1|12
CSARDNIRELFF
>TRBJ1-1|TRBV21-1|14
CASSNLRGNTEAFF
>TRBJ2-5|TRBV7-2|16
CASSLELGAPTETQYF
>TRBJ2-1|TRBV4-3|14
CASSRGLAGAEQFF
>TRBJ2-7|TRBV12-3/TRBV12-4|15
CASSFSSGTGGEQYF
>TRBJ1-5|TRBV5-1|13
CASSGDPNQPQHF
>TRBJ2-5|TRBV5-1|14
CASSWSDREETQYF
>TRBJ2-1|TRBV6-2/TRBV6-3|13
CASSSASYNEQFF
>TRBJ2-5|TRBV28|15
CASTSRGDRRETQYF
>TRBJ2-1|TRBV5-4|13
CASSSVADNEQFF
>TRBJ2-5|TRBV7-8|13
CASSADREETQYF
>TRBJ2-5|TRBV10-2|11
CASSESETQYF
>TRBJ1-2|TRBV20-1|12
CSVWDGNYGYTF
>TRBJ2-1|TRBV5-6|15
CASSRRTTSFHEQFF
>TRBJ1-1|TRBV7-2|15
CASSLVRGRNTEAFF
>TRBJ2-7|TRBV12-3/TRBV12-4|13
CASSVGFIYEQYF